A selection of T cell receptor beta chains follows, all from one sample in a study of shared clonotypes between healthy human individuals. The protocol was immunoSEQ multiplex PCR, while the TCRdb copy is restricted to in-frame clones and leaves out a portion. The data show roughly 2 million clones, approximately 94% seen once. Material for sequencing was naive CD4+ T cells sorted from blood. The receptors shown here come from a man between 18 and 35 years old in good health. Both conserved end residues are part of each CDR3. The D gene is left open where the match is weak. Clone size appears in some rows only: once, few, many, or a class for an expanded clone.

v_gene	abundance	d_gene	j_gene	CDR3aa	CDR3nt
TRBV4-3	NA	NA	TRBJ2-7	CASSQAVLAREQYF	TGCGCCAGCAGCCAAGCGGTATTAGCTCGGGAACAGTACTTC
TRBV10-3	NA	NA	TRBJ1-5	CAISESAGVQPQHF	TGTGCCATCAGTGAGTCAGCGGGGGTTCAGCCCCAGCATTTT
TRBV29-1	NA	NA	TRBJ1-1	CSATLGGPYTEAFF	TGCAGCGCTACACTTGGGGGGCCCTACACTGAAGCTTTCTTT
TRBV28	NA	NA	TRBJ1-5	CASSLVGREQPQHF	TGTGCCAGCAGTTTAGTGGGTAGGGAACAGCCCCAGCATTTT
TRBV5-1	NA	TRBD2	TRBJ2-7	CASRPNGLAGLEQYF	TGCGCCAGCCGACCTAACGGACTAGCGGGATTAGAGCAGTACTTC
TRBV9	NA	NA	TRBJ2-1	CASSPPGSQVNEQFF	TGTGCCAGCAGCCCCCCGGGATCCCAGGTCAATGAGCAGTTCTTC
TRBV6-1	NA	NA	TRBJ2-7	CASSDWTESYEQYF	TGTGCCAGCAGTGATTGGACTGAGTCCTACGAGCAGTACTTC
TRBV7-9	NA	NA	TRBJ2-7	CASGGTEDTYEQYF	TGTGCCAGCGGGGGGACCGAGGATACCTACGAGCAGTACTTC
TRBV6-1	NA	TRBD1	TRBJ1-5	CASSERGGDRGQPQHF	TGTGCCAGCAGTGAAAGAGGGGGCGACAGGGGTCAGCCCCAGCATTTT
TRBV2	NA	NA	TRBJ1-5	CASSEAGVSQPQHF	TGTGCCAGCAGTGAAGCAGGGGTTAGTCAGCCCCAGCATTTT
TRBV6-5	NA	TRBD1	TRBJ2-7	CASSYSRGNEQYF	TGTGCCAGCAGTTACTCCAGGGGGAACGAGCAGTACTTC
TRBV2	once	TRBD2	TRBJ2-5	CASSIAGAWYQETQYF	TGTGCCAGCAGTATAGCGGGAGCGTGGTACCAAGAGACCCAGTACTTC
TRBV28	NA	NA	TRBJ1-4	CAIEGPTNEKLFF	TGTGCCATCGAGGGGCCGACAAATGAAAAACTGTTTTTT
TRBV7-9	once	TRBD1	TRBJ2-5	CASSLGGTAGETQYF	TGTGCCAGCAGCTTAGGGGGGACAGCCGGAGAGACCCAGTACTTC
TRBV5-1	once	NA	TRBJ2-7	CASSGSYEQYF	TGCGCCAGCAGTGGGTCCTACGAGCAGTACTTC
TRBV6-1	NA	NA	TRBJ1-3	CASSVKPSGNTIYF	TGTGCCAGCAGTGTCAAGCCCTCTGGAAACACCATATATTTT
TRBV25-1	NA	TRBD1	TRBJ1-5	CASHPGQGVNQPQHF	TGTGCCAGCCACCCGGGACAGGGGGTTAATCAGCCCCAGCATTTT
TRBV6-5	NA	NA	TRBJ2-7	CASGSYEQYF	TGTGCCAGCGGGAGTTACGAGCAGTACTTC
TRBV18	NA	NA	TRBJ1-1	CASSPDRNAEAFF	TGTGCCAGCTCGCCCGACAGGAATGCTGAAGCTTTCTTT
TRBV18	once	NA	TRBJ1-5	CASSQSGDQPQHF	TGTGCCAGCTCACAATCAGGGGATCAGCCCCAGCATTTT
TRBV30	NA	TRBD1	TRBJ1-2	CAWSVNRGRSGYTF	TGTGCCTGGAGTGTAAACAGGGGTAGGAGTGGCTACACCTTC
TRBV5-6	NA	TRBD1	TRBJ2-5	CASSGKTGRIQETQYF	TGTGCCAGCAGCGGTAAGACAGGGCGGATACAAGAGACCCAGTACTTC
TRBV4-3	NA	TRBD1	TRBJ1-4	CASSQEQGEKLFF	TGCGCCAGCAGCCAAGAACAGGGGGAAAAACTGTTTTTT
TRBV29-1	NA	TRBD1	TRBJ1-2	CSVKIPGQSNYGYTF	TGCAGCGTTAAAATTCCGGGACAGTCTAACTATGGCTACACCTTC
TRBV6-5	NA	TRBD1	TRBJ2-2	CASRGQGNTGELFF	TGTGCCAGTCGAGGACAGGGGAACACCGGGGAGCTGTTTTTT
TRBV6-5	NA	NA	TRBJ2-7	CASSYRDTGNYEQYF	TGTGCCAGCAGTTACCGTGATACAGGGAACTACGAGCAGTACTTC
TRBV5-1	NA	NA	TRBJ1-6	CASSLAGYGSPLHF	TGCGCCAGCAGCTTGGCTGGGTACGGATCACCCCTCCACTTT
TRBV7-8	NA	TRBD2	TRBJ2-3	CASSFSQGGILADTQYF	TGTGCCAGCAGCTTTAGTCAGGGAGGGATACTCGCAGATACGCAGTATTTT
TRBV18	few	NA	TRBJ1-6	CASSPLMIRGSSYNSPLHF	TGTGCCAGCTCACCACTTATGATACGAGGTAGCTCCTATAATTCACCCCTCCACTTT
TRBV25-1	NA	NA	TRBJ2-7	CASSDGLAKSYEQYF	TGTGCCAGCAGTGATGGGCTAGCCAAATCCTACGAGCAGTACTTC
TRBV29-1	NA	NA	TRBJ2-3	CSVDGNTDTQYF	TGCAGCGTGGACGGGAACACAGATACGCAGTATTTT
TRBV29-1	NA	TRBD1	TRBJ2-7	CSVGQGTYEQYF	TGCAGCGTCGGACAGGGAACCTACGAGCAGTACTTC
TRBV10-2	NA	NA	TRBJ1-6	CASSGGAALGHSPLHF	TGCGCCAGCAGCGGGGGGGCAGCCCTGGGCCATTCACCCCTCCACTTT
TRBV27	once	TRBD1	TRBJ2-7	CASSSRDRISYEQYF	TGTGCCAGCAGTAGCCGGGACAGGATCTCCTACGAGCAGTACTTC
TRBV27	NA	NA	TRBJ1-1	CASSKTGNTEAFF	TGTGCCAGCAGTAAAACAGGGAACACTGAAGCTTTCTTT
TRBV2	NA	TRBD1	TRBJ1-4	CASSRRGQGLTNEKLFF	TGTGCCAGCTCCCGAAGAGGACAGGGACTAACTAATGAAAAACTGTTTTTT
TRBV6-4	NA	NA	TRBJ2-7	CASSGRRYEQYF	TGTGCCAGCAGTGGCAGGCGGTACGAGCAGTACTTC
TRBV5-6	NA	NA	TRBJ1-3	CASSSGGVGNTIYF	TGTGCCAGCAGCTCGGGGGGTGTCGGAAACACCATATATTTT
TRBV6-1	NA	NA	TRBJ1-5	CASSAGDQPQHF	TGTGCCAGCAGTGCAGGGGATCAGCCCCAGCATTTT
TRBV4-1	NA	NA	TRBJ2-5	CASSQAPSDRGETQYF	TGCGCCAGCAGCCAAGCCCCTTCCGATCGAGGGGAGACCCAGTACTTC
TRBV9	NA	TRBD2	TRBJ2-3	CASSALSGGTDTQYF	TGTGCCAGCAGCGCCCTTAGCGGGGGAACAGATACGCAGTATTTT
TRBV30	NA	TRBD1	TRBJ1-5	CAWGQGATGNQPQHF	TGTGCCTGGGGACAGGGGGCTACGGGCAATCAGCCCCAGCATTTT
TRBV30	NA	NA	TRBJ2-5	CAWRGQETQYF	TGTGCCTGGAGAGGGCAAGAGACCCAGTACTTC
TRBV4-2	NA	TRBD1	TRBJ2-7	CASSQGSPGTGSEQYF	TGTGCCAGCAGCCAGGGATCCCCCGGGACAGGCAGCGAGCAGTACTTC
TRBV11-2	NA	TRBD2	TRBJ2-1	CASSLRLAGNYEQFF	TGTGCCAGCAGCTTACGATTAGCGGGAAACTATGAGCAGTTCTTC
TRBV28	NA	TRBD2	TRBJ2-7	CASVSGGRAYEQYF	TGTGCCAGTGTTAGCGGGGGGCGAGCCTACGAGCAGTACTTC
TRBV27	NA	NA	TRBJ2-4	CASSSRLAKNIQYF	TGTGCCAGCAGCTCTAGGCTAGCCAAAAACATTCAGTACTTC
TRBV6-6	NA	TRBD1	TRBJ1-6	CASSYDGQGNSPLHF	TGTGCCAGCAGTTACGACGGACAGGGGAACTCACCCCTCCACTTT
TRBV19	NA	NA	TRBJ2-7	CASSLGQIFSYEQYF	TGTGCCAGTAGTCTTGGACAGATTTTTTCCTACGAGCAGTACTTC
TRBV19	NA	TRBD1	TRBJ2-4	CASGRQGVGKNIQYF	TGTGCCAGTGGAAGACAGGGCGTCGGCAAAAACATTCAGTACTTC
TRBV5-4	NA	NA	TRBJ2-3	CASMRDPGDTQYF	TGTGCCAGCATGAGGGACCCTGGAGATACGCAGTATTTT
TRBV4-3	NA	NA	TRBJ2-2	CASSQSGRTTGELFF	TGCGCCAGCAGCCAATCGGGACGAACAACCGGGGAGCTGTTTTTT
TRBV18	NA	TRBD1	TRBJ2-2	CASSPPMGQGSGELFF	TGTGCCAGCTCACCACCGATGGGACAGGGTTCCGGGGAGCTGTTTTTT
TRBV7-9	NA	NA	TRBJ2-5	CASSRGEIGAKVGTQYF	TGTGCCAGCAGCCGAGGAGAGATTGGGGCCAAAGTGGGGACCCAGTACTTC
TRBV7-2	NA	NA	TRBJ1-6	CASSLIGMDNSPLHF	TGTGCCAGCAGCTTAATCGGCATGGATAATTCACCCCTCCACTTT